This is a list of T cell receptor beta chains from one sample in a study of blood T cell repertoires in COVID-19. Sequenced by immunoSEQ multiplex PCR; TCRdb stores in-frame clones only, minus some. The sample includes more than 200,000 clones, roughly nine tenths seen only once; the top ten take about 2.2%. Source material: peripheral blood. The source of these receptors is a woman in her 50s with acute or convalescent COVID-19. Each CDR3 is given with its conserved first and last residue. The order of the fields is D gene, J gene, clone size, V gene, CDR3 protein, CDR3 DNA. A D gene is named only where the DNA matches it firmly. Clone sizes are given selectively: once, few, many, or a class where the clone is expanded.

>TRBD1|TRBJ2-7|.|TRBV30
CALAGTGVYEQYF
TGTGCCTTAGCCGGGACAGGGGTCTACGAGCAGTACTTC
>.|TRBJ2-2|.|TRBV3-1/TRBV3-2
CASSALAGKHTGELFF
TGTGCCAGCAGCGCCCTGGCAGGGAAGCACACCGGGGAGCTGTTTTTT
>.|TRBJ2-1|once|TRBV19
CASSPAGLNYNEQFF
TGTGCCAGTAGCCCGGCAGGGCTGAACTACAATGAGCAGTTCTTC
>.|TRBJ1-4|once|TRBV28
CASSLLVGGEKLFF
TGTGCCAGCAGTCTCTTGGTCGGGGGGGAAAAACTGTTTTTT
>TRBD1|TRBJ1-4|.|TRBV10-3
CAISDFGTGNEKLFF
TGTGCCATCAGTGATTTCGGGACAGGGAATGAAAAACTGTTTTTT
>TRBD2|TRBJ2-3|.|TRBV6-6
CAWRTSGTRTDTQYF
TGTGCCTGGAGGACTAGCGGGACCCGCACAGATACGCAGTATTTT
>.|TRBJ1-2|.|TRBV6-5
CASSYGPVYGYTF
TGTGCCAGCAGTTACGGGCCGGTCTATGGCTACACCTTC
>.|TRBJ2-7|.|TRBV18
CASSPRGLFSYEQYF
TGTGCCAGCTCCCCTCGCGGGCTCTTCTCCTACGAGCAGTACTTC
>.|TRBJ2-2|.|TRBV6-5
CAGLDSNTGELFF
TGTGCAGGGCTAGACAGCAACACCGGGGAGCTGTTTTTT
>.|TRBJ2-2|.|TRBV9
CASSPKGGYTGELFF
TGTGCCAGCAGCCCCAAGGGGGGGTACACCGGGGAGCTGTTTTTT
>TRBD2|TRBJ2-5|.|TRBV7-6
CASSKGLATTQYF
TGTGCCAGCAGTAAAGGACTAGCGACGACCCAGTACTTC
>TRBD1|TRBJ1-4|.|TRBV6-5
CASSSPGQEGEKLFF
TGTGCCAGCAGTTCACCGGGACAGGAGGGTGAAAAACTGTTTTTT
>.|TRBJ1-5|.|TRBV19
CATQPGVVSNQPQHF
TGTGCCACCCAACCGGGAGTTGTTAGCAATCAGCCCCAGCATTTT
>TRBD1|TRBJ2-7|.|TRBV5-1
CASSYGGTGIYEQYF
TGCGCCAGCAGCTACGGAGGGACAGGGATCTACGAGCAGTACTTC
>TRBD2|TRBJ2-3|.|TRBV6-6
CASSLTSGSTDTQYF
TGTGCCAGCAGTTTGACTAGCGGGAGCACAGATACGCAGTATTTT
>TRBD2|TRBJ2-1|few|TRBV15
CATSPSGRHSYNEQFF
TGTGCCACCAGCCCTAGCGGGCGGCACTCCTACAATGAGCAGTTCTTC
>TRBD2|TRBJ2-1|.|TRBV30
CAWSLVRPSGRRNEQFF
TGTGCCTGGTCTCTGGTTCGACCGAGCGGGAGAAGGAATGAGCAGTTCTTC
>TRBD2|TRBJ2-4|.|TRBV2
CASNLAGGLNIQYF
TGTGCCAGCAACTTAGCGGGAGGGTTGAACATTCAGTACTTC
>.|TRBJ2-4|.|TRBV7-2
CASSLVQANIQYF
TGTGCCAGCAGCTTAGTTCAGGCAAACATTCAGTACTTC
>TRBD2|TRBJ2-1|.|TRBV27
CASSFGLASSNEQFF
TGTGCCAGCAGTTTTGGACTAGCGAGTTCGAATGAGCAGTTCTTC
>TRBD2|TRBJ2-3|.|TRBV6-2/TRBV6-3
CASSPSPGRASDTQYF
TGTGCCAGCAGTCCCTCCCCCGGGAGGGCCTCAGATACGCAGTATTTT
>.|TRBJ1-2|.|TRBV5-5
CASSLVGQVDGYTF
TGTGCCAGCAGCTTGGTTGGGCAGGTGGATGGCTACACCTTC
>.|TRBJ2-1|.|TRBV20-1
CSTEVLGEQFF
TGCAGTACGGAGGTATTAGGCGAGCAGTTCTTC
>.|TRBJ1-5|.|TRBV19
CASRERAQPQHF
TGTGCCAGTAGGGAGAGGGCTCAGCCCCAGCATTTT
>.|TRBJ2-7|once|TRBV30
CAWTRESYEQYF
TGTGCCTGGACCCGGGAGTCCTACGAGCAGTACTTC
>TRBD1|TRBJ1-5|.|TRBV15
CATSRTTGINQPQHF
TGTGCCACCAGCAGGACGACAGGGATCAATCAGCCCCAGCATTTT
>.|TRBJ2-5|.|TRBV24-1
CAAGGGGGVTQYF
TGTGCAGCAGGCGGAGGGGGCGGAGTGACCCAGTACTTC
>.|TRBJ1-2|.|TRBV5-1
CASSPAGDPYGYTF
TGCGCCAGCAGCCCTGCAGGGGATCCTTATGGCTACACCTTC
>TRBD2|TRBJ2-3|.|TRBV5-1
CASSLGRGTDTQYF
TGCGCCAGCAGCCTCGGGAGGGGCACAGATACGCAGTATTTT
>.|TRBJ1-5|.|TRBV7-2
CASTRGGSDNQPQHF
TGTGCCAGCACCCGGGGGGGATCCGACAATCAGCCCCAGCATTTT
>.|TRBJ2-5|.|TRBV5-1
CASSFGRGAETQYF
TGCGCCAGCAGCTTTGGCCGGGGAGCGGAGACCCAGTACTTC
>.|TRBJ1-1|.|TRBV7-2
CASSPGSPRAEAFF
TGTGCCAGCAGCCCTGGGTCACCCAGGGCTGAAGCTTTCTTT
>.|TRBJ1-2|.|TRBV4-3
CASSQERGQNYGYTF
TGCGCCAGCAGCCAAGAGAGAGGACAGAACTATGGCTACACCTTC
>.|TRBJ2-5|.|TRBV5-1
CASSLIQQETQYF
TGCGCCAGCAGCTTGATTCAACAAGAGACCCAGTACTTC
>TRBD1|TRBJ1-1|.|TRBV4-3
CASSQDIVTGHGEAFF
TGCGCCAGCAGCCAAGACATCGTGACAGGGCACGGTGAAGCTTTCTTT
>TRBD1|TRBJ2-5|.|TRBV5-1
CASSRPGQGVETQYF
TGCGCCAGCAGCCGACCGGGACAGGGGGTAGAGACCCAGTACTTC
>.|TRBJ2-5|.|TRBV30
CATTGILKETQYF
TGTGCAACAACGGGGATCTTAAAAGAGACCCAGTACTTC
>TRBD1|TRBJ1-2|.|TRBV24-1
CATSDFGRGYGYTF
TGTGCCACCAGTGATTTTGGCAGGGGGTATGGCTACACCTTC
>.|TRBJ2-3|.|TRBV6-6
CASSLQDPSTDTQYF
TGTGCCAGCAGTCTACAGGACCCTAGCACAGATACGCAGTATTTT
>TRBD1|TRBJ1-5|once|TRBV4-3
CASSHPEPSGTGGAGQPQHF
TGCGCCAGCAGCCATCCCGAGCCAAGCGGGACAGGGGGCGCGGGTCAGCCCCAGCATTTT
>TRBD2|TRBJ2-2|.|TRBV4-3
CASSQEVLAGRTGELFF
TGCGCCAGCAGCCAAGAAGTGCTAGCGGGGAGGACCGGGGAGCTGTTTTTT
>.|TRBJ2-2|.|TRBV10-1
CASSDPLGELFF
TGCGCCAGCAGTGACCCACTGGGGGAGCTGTTTTTT
>TRBD2|TRBJ2-1|once|TRBV25-1
CASSPIAGVPNEQFF
TGTGCCAGCAGCCCCATAGCGGGAGTCCCTAATGAGCAGTTCTTC
>.|TRBJ2-5|.|TRBV28
CASSFPGLKGETQYF
TGTGCCAGCAGTTTCCCGGGATTGAAGGGCGAGACCCAGTACTTC
>.|TRBJ1-3|.|TRBV28
CASIGAEDHGNTIYF
TGTGCCAGCATTGGGGCCGAGGACCATGGAAACACCATATATTTT
>.|TRBJ2-3|.|TRBV5-1
CASSLERGTDTQYF
TGCGCCAGCAGCTTAGAGCGGGGCACAGATACGCAGTATTTT
>.|TRBJ1-2|once|TRBV19
CASSALAGGNYGYTF
TGTGCCAGTAGTGCCCTAGCGGGAGGGAACTATGGCTACACCTTC
>TRBD1|TRBJ2-7|once|TRBV28
CASSSPQDRSGEQYF
TGTGCCAGCAGTTCGCCCCAGGACAGGTCGGGGGAGCAGTACTTC
>.|TRBJ1-1|.|TRBV3-1/TRBV3-2
CASSQDSSTEAFF
TGTGCCAGCAGCCAAGATTCCAGCACTGAAGCTTTCTTT
>.|TRBJ1-1|.|TRBV6-6
CASSREEETEAFF
TGTGCCAGCAGTAGGGAGGAAGAGACTGAAGCTTTCTTT
>.|TRBJ1-2|.|TRBV6-6
CASSFSQNYGYTF
TGTGCCAGCAGTTTTTCACAGAACTATGGCTACACCTTC
>TRBD1|TRBJ1-3|.|TRBV3-1/TRBV3-2
CASSPPGQGNTIYF
TGTGCCAGCAGCCCCCCGGGACAGGGAAACACCATATATTTT
>.|TRBJ2-5|.|TRBV21-1
CEGLGVTQYF
TGTGAGGGACTAGGGGTGACCCAGTACTTC
>.|TRBJ1-2|.|TRBV7-9
CASSLVRRDGYTF
TGTGCCAGCAGCTTAGTTCGTCGGGATGGCTACACCTTC
>TRBD2|TRBJ2-1|.|TRBV5-1
CASSLLAGPTYNEQFF
TGCGCCAGCAGCTTGCTAGCGGGGCCGACCTACAATGAGCAGTTCTTC
>TRBD1|TRBJ1-6|few|TRBV6-5
CASSLTGGRDSPLHF
TGTGCCAGCAGTTTAACAGGGGGAAGGGATTCACCCCTCCACTTT